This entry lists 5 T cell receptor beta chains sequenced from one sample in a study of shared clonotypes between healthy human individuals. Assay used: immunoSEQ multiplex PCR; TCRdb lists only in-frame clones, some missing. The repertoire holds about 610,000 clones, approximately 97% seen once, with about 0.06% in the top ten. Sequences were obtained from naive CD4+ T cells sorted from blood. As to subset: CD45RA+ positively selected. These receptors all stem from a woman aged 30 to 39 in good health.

The CDR3 spells CASSWVDRGETEAFF. The CDR3 DNA reads TGCGCCAGCAGCTGGGTCGACAGGGGTGAAACTGAAGCTTTCTTT. The V call is TRBV5-1, the J call TRBJ1-1, with 8 nucleotides matching TRBD1. This CDR3 spans 15 amino acids. J lost 5 bases, V lost 3 bases, and 9 bases had no gene match. Germline V gives CDR1 SGHRS, CDR2 YFSETQ.

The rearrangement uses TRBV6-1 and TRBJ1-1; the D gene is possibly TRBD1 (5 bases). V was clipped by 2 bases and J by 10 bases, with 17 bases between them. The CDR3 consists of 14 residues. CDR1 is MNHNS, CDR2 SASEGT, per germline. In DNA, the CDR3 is TGTGCCAGCAGTGAAAATGGTGGCAGGGTTTCAGCTTTCTTT. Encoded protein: CASSENGGRVSAFF.

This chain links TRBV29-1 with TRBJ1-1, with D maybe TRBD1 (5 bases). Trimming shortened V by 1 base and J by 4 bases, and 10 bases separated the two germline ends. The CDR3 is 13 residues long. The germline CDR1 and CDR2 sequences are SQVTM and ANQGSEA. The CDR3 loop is CSVEGKGPTEAFF. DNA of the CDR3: TGCAGCGTTGAAGGCAAGGGGCCCACTGAAGCTTTCTTT.

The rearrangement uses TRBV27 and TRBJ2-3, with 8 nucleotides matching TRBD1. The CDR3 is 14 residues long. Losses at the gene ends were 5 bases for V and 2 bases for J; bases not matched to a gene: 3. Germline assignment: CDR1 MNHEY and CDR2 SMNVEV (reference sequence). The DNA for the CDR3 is TGTGCCAGCAGTCGACAGGGGCCCACAGATACGCAGTATTTT. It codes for CASSRQGPTDTQYF.

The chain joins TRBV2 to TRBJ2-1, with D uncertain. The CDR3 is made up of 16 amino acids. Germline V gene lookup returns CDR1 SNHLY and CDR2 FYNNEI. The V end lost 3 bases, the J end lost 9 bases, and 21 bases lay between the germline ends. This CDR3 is CASSDLPTEIGSEQFF. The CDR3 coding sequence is TGTGCCAGCAGTGACCTGCCTACCGAGATCGGCAGTGAGCAGTTCTTC.